What follows describes a single T cell receptor beta chain. What antigen it recognizes has not been identified. No base quality information exists; no much larger clone differs at one position. This entry comes from a study of blood T cells in healthy people across ages (dated by TCRdb to about 2015). Study-wide context: In model experiments, template switching captured about one uniquely barcoded TCR beta cDNA molecule for every two T cells. Using deep sequencing normalized with unique cDNA molecular identifiers, the study measured how TCR beta repertoire diversity changes with age. Donors were grouped into four age groups: young (average approximately 15 years), middle-aged (under 40), aged (roughly 67) and long-lived (around 82). To avoid experimental bias, donors of different ages were distributed randomly across sequencing lanes. For two donors (one aged 18 to 30 and one aged 80 or older), the study analyzed two additional independent replicas of 1 million unique cDNA reads from the same blood draw. The paper's findings and limits, for the study overall: Compared with the aged group, the long-lived group had more naive CD4+ T cells, fewer expanded clones and increased TCR diversity, a pattern suggesting age selection. Estimates of total diversity based on one million sequenced T cells were regarded as lower bounds and as underestimates. Conclusive comparison of naive and antigen-experienced compartments was prevented by the profiling of bulk unsorted PBMCs. Observed TCR beta diversity per million T cells fell roughly linearly with age, and a significant reduction was already apparent by age around 40. A strong correlation was found between observed TCR beta diversity and the percentage of naive T cells measured by flow cytometry. Because donor CMV infection status was unknown, age-related changes in expanded clonotypes were potentially confounded.

The roughly 39 donors, aged about 6 to 95 years, were systemically healthy Caucasian individuals from Russia. Roughly 10 milliliters of peripheral blood were collected from each donor into EDTA-treated Vacutainer tubes. Ficoll-Paque density-gradient centrifugation was used to isolate PBMCs, with at least 6.5 million per sample. Total RNA, at least 6 micrograms per sample, was extracted from PBMCs with Trizol reagent. For every donor, an aliquot of PBMCs went through flow cytometry to measure the percentages of naive CD45RAhigh/CD27high T cells. CDR1 and CDR2 are read off the germline V gene (reference sequence) as SEHNR and FQNEAQ. The germline ends are 16 bases apart after V is trimmed by 5 bases and J by 8 bases. Spanning cysteine to phenylalanine, the CDR3 consists of 14 amino acids. Only the CDR3 portion is preserved as DNA: 42 bases, with reading frame beginning at the first base. Libraries were built with 5' RACE. Sequencer: Illumina HiSeq 2500. The second PCR ran for about 6 to 12 cycles and used a J-beta primer mix along with a sample-barcoded 5' primer. A template-switch 5' adaptor carrying 12 random nucleotides introduced a unique molecular identifier onto each TCR beta cDNA molecule. Each sample yielded at least 2.5 million CDR3-containing paired-end reads. The Mint cDNA synthesis kit, primed by a TRBC-specific oligonucleotide, was used to synthesize first-strand cDNA from all RNA. After uracil-DNA glycosylase treatment, a first 18-cycle PCR used universal primers M1SS and BC2_uni_R on all cDNA. Concerning the study's data processing: For normalization, 1 million high-quality reads, each with a distinct molecular identifier, were randomly selected from each sample. Reads with shared molecular identifiers were discarded instead of being binned into consensus sequences. MiTCR, with a Q25 quality threshold and the strictest error-elimination algorithm, was used for CDR3 identification, clonotype clustering and error correction. A nonparametric unseen species model using Euler transformation provided a lower-bound estimate of total TCR beta diversity. TCRdb itself trimmed the public reads at Q25 with fastp, ran MiXCR and retained productive beta chains. Here each entry gathers all rows of one CDR3 protein and keeps the most common genes and DNA. TCRdb's processing, not the authors' own work, is the source of the V and J calls. This sample lists under 800,000 distinct CDR3 sequences; under 25% were detected once. The ten largest clonotypes hold 3.6% of the sample.

The material sequenced was blood. The receptor comes from a man between 65 and 85 years old in good health. The rearranged segments are TRBV7-9 and TRBJ2-4; possibly the D gene is TRBD1, per 6 matching bases. The CDR3 protein: CASSLGSRGDIQYF. In nucleotide form, the sequence is TGTGCCAGCAGCCTGGGTTCCAGGGGTGACATTCAGTACTTC.